The following is a TCR beta chain sequence with its context. The antigen is undetermined. In corrective heart surgery, resections were taken, and these provided the thymus tissue. The sample is drawn from a study of human thymus T cells. Study-level results: Seemingly biased V and J gene usage marked thymic and blood repertoires.

The table came from immunoSEQ multiplex PCR; TCRdb's copy has only in-frame clones and leaves some out. The table includes 78,000 or so clones, about 96% detected once. Germline V lookup: CDR1 SGHVS, CDR2 FNYEAQ. V dropped 0 bases and J dropped 9 bases, with 9 bases sitting between them. This CDR3 has 13 amino acids. The TCR was taken from a boy younger than two with a congenital heart defect but otherwise immunologically healthy. Source material: thymus tissue. The chain is built from TRBV7-6 and TRBJ2-1; D is unclear. In nucleotides, the CDR3 is TGTGCCAGCAGCTTAGCGGGAACTCGTGAGCAGTTCTTC. It specifies CASSLAGTREQFF.